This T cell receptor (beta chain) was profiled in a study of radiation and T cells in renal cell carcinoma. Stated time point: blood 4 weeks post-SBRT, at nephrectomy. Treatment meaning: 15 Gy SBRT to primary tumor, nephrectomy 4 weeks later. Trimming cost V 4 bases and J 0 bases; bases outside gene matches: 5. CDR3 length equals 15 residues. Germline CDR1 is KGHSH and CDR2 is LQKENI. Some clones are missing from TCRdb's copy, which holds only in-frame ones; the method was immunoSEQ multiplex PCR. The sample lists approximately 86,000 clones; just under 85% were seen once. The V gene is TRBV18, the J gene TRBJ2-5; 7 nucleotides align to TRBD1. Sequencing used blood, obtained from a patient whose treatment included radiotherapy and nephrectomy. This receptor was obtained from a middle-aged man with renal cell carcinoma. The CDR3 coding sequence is TGTGCCAGCTCACTCCTCAGGGGGAACCAAGAGACCCAGTACTTC. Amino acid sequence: CASSLLRGNQETQYF.